These T cell receptor beta chains were read from a single sample in a study of identical twins. TCRdb reprocessed the 5' RACE reads with MiXCR, giving one entry per CDR3 protein. The data contain approximately 630,000 distinct CDR3 sequences, less than 9% of them singletons. This same sample was also part of a study on yellow fever vaccine responses in identical twins.

What was sequenced was PBMCs. The receptor set was obtained from a woman aged 18-29 years in good health. Both conserved end residues are part of each CDR3. D genes are given only for firm matches. Clone size is given for some rows only: seen once, a few or many times, or a class if the clone is expanded.

clone size: few; J gene: TRBJ2-1; D gene: TRBD2; V gene: TRBV4-2; CDR3 DNA: TGTGCCAGCAGCCAAGGGGGACTAGCGGGGGGTTTAACCTACAATGAGCAGTTCTTC; CDR3 protein: CASSQGGLAGGLTYNEQFF
clone size: few; J gene: TRBJ1-5; D gene: TRBD1; V gene: TRBV7-8; CDR3 DNA: TGTGCCAGCAGCTTAAATTGGGGACAGGCATTAAATCAGCCCCAGCATTTT; CDR3 protein: CASSLNWGQALNQPQHF
clone size: .; J gene: TRBJ2-1; D gene: .; V gene: TRBV4-1; CDR3 DNA: TGCGCCAGCAGCCAAGGGGGGGGCAAGAAGGTCTACAATGAGCAGTTCTTC; CDR3 protein: CASSQGGGKKVYNEQFF
clone size: many; J gene: TRBJ2-7; D gene: .; V gene: TRBV12-3/TRBV12-4; CDR3 DNA: TGTGCCAGCAGTCCCTTGAAGGGGGAATCCAACGAGCAGTACTTC; CDR3 protein: CASSPLKGESNEQYF
clone size: .; J gene: TRBJ1-6; D gene: .; V gene: TRBV20-1; CDR3 DNA: TGCAGTGCTAGAGGAGCAAGCGACTATAATTCACCCCTCCACTTT; CDR3 protein: CSARGASDYNSPLHF
clone size: .; J gene: TRBJ2-1; D gene: TRBD1; V gene: TRBV12-3/TRBV12-4; CDR3 DNA: TGTGCCAGCAGATACCGGGACAGCTACAATGAGCAGTTCTTC; CDR3 protein: CASRYRDSYNEQFF
clone size: .; J gene: TRBJ2-7; D gene: .; V gene: TRBV5-1; CDR3 DNA: TGCGCCAGCAGCTTTTTCGCGGGGGCGTACGAGCAGTACTTC; CDR3 protein: CASSFFAGAYEQYF
clone size: .; J gene: TRBJ2-2; D gene: TRBD1; V gene: TRBV18; CDR3 DNA: TGTGCCAGCTCACCGACTGTAGACAGGGCGAACACCGGGGAGCTGTTTTTT; CDR3 protein: CASSPTVDRANTGELFF
clone size: .; J gene: TRBJ2-1; D gene: TRBD2; V gene: TRBV12-3/TRBV12-4; CDR3 DNA: TGTGCCAGCAGTCCTAGCGGGGGGGCCCTCCGAAATGAGCAGTTCTTC; CDR3 protein: CASSPSGGALRNEQFF
clone size: .; J gene: TRBJ2-3; D gene: TRBD2; V gene: TRBV20-1; CDR3 DNA: TGCAGTGCTCGCAGGGACGGGGGGGTTCTGGTGGATACGCAGTATTTT; CDR3 protein: CSARRDGGVLVDTQYF
clone size: few; J gene: TRBJ2-4; D gene: TRBD2; V gene: TRBV2; CDR3 DNA: TGTGCCAGCAGGGATGGACTAGCGGGAGTGGCAAACATTCAGTACTTC; CDR3 protein: CASRDGLAGVANIQYF
clone size: many; J gene: TRBJ2-1; D gene: TRBD2; V gene: TRBV29-1; CDR3 DNA: TGCAGCGCTGGTTTGCTTAGCGGGATAGGTGGTGAGCAGTTCTTC; CDR3 protein: CSAGLLSGIGGEQFF
clone size: many; J gene: TRBJ2-2; D gene: .; V gene: TRBV29-1; CDR3 DNA: TGCAGCGTTGAAGGGCAGGGCGTGACCGGGGAGCTGTTTTTT; CDR3 protein: CSVEGQGVTGELFF
clone size: .; J gene: TRBJ2-2; D gene: TRBD2; V gene: TRBV7-6; CDR3 DNA: TGTGCCAGCAGCACACTAGCGCGCCGTCAGTCCGGGGAGCTGTTTTTT; CDR3 protein: CASSTLARRQSGELFF
clone size: few; J gene: TRBJ2-7; D gene: .; V gene: TRBV20-1; CDR3 DNA: TGCAGTGCTAGAGATTTGTCCGGAAGGTACGAGCAGTACTTC; CDR3 protein: CSARDLSGRYEQYF
clone size: many; J gene: TRBJ2-3; D gene: TRBD2; V gene: TRBV28; CDR3 DNA: TGTGCCAGCAGTTTATTGAGCGGGAGTGCTAGCACAGATACGCAGTATTTT; CDR3 protein: CASSLLSGSASTDTQYF
clone size: .; J gene: TRBJ1-2; D gene: TRBD1; V gene: TRBV18; CDR3 DNA: TGTGCCAGCTCACCCGACAGGGGGCGGTCTAACTATGGCTACACCTTC; CDR3 protein: CASSPDRGRSNYGYTF
clone size: .; J gene: TRBJ2-5; D gene: TRBD2; V gene: TRBV20-1; CDR3 DNA: TGCAGTGGTCGTAGCGGGGGGGCGGAGACCCAGTACTTC; CDR3 protein: CSGRSGGAETQYF
clone size: many; J gene: TRBJ2-1; D gene: TRBD2; V gene: TRBV5-1; CDR3 DNA: TGCGCCAGCAGCTTGGGGGCTAGCGGGAGAATTGACAATGAGCAGTTCTTC; CDR3 protein: CASSLGASGRIDNEQFF
clone size: many; J gene: TRBJ2-5; D gene: TRBD2; V gene: TRBV3-1; CDR3 DNA: TGTGCCAGCAGCAAGCGGGGGGTCCAAGAGACCCAGTACTTC; CDR3 protein: CASSKRGVQETQYF
clone size: many; J gene: TRBJ2-1; D gene: TRBD1; V gene: TRBV12-3/TRBV12-4; CDR3 DNA: TGTGCCAGCAGTGGGACAGTCTCCTACAATGAGCAGTTCTTC; CDR3 protein: CASSGTVSYNEQFF
clone size: .; J gene: TRBJ1-3; D gene: TRBD1; V gene: TRBV7-9; CDR3 DNA: TGTGCCAGCAGCTCCCAGGGGACAGGGGTATATTTT; CDR3 protein: CASSSQGTGVYF
clone size: many; J gene: TRBJ2-1; D gene: TRBD2; V gene: TRBV4-1; CDR3 DNA: TGCGCCAGCAGCCAAGCGGGAGGCACCGACAATGAGCAGTTCTTC; CDR3 protein: CASSQAGGTDNEQFF
clone size: few; J gene: TRBJ1-1; D gene: TRBD1; V gene: TRBV2; CDR3 DNA: TGTGCCAGCACCAGAGCGGGACAGACTTGGGGGACTGAAGCTTTCTTT; CDR3 protein: CASTRAGQTWGTEAFF
clone size: many; J gene: TRBJ2-7; D gene: .; V gene: TRBV25-1; CDR3 DNA: TGTGCCAGCAGTGGTGTTAGGAGAGGGGCGGTCTACGAGCAGTACTTC; CDR3 protein: CASSGVRRGAVYEQYF
clone size: many; J gene: TRBJ1-2; D gene: .; V gene: TRBV4-1; CDR3 DNA: TGCGCCAGCAGCCAAGACCGTTGGAGGATCTATGGCTACACCTTC; CDR3 protein: CASSQDRWRIYGYTF
clone size: few; J gene: TRBJ2-3; D gene: .; V gene: TRBV3-1; CDR3 DNA: TGTGCCAGCAGCGACCGTCTGGAGAGCACAGATACGCAGTATTTT; CDR3 protein: CASSDRLESTDTQYF
clone size: many; J gene: TRBJ2-7; D gene: .; V gene: TRBV3-1; CDR3 DNA: TGTGCCAGCAGCCAAGTGTCGTACGAGCAGTACTTC; CDR3 protein: CASSQVSYEQYF
clone size: many; J gene: TRBJ1-4; D gene: TRBD1; V gene: TRBV2; CDR3 DNA: TGTGCCAGCTCGGGACAGGGAGGTACTAATGAAAAACTGTTTTTT; CDR3 protein: CASSGQGGTNEKLFF
clone size: few; J gene: TRBJ1-5; D gene: .; V gene: TRBV28; CDR3 DNA: TGTGCCAGCAGAGGTACAGGGAGGCGCAATCAGCCCCAGCATTTT; CDR3 protein: CASRGTGRRNQPQHF
clone size: many; J gene: TRBJ1-1; D gene: TRBD1; V gene: TRBV7-9; CDR3 DNA: TGTGCCAGCAGCTACGAGACAGGGAAGAACACTGAAGCTTTCTTT; CDR3 protein: CASSYETGKNTEAFF
clone size: few; J gene: TRBJ1-3; D gene: .; V gene: TRBV4-1; CDR3 DNA: TGCGCCAGCAGCCCTCGTGGAACAAAGGCAAGCTCTGGAAACACCATATATTTT; CDR3 protein: CASSPRGTKASSGNTIYF
clone size: .; J gene: TRBJ1-4; D gene: .; V gene: TRBV20-1; CDR3 DNA: TGCAGTGCCCTTGTGGGGGAACGGGAAAAACTGTTTTTT; CDR3 protein: CSALVGEREKLFF
clone size: many; J gene: TRBJ1-1; D gene: .; V gene: TRBV4-1; CDR3 DNA: TGCGCCAGCAGCCGGTATACTGCTTCGAACACTGAAGCTTTCTTT; CDR3 protein: CASSRYTASNTEAFF
clone size: many; J gene: TRBJ1-1; D gene: .; V gene: TRBV20-1; CDR3 DNA: TGCAGTGCTAGAGATTTCAGGAACACTGAAGCTTTCTTT; CDR3 protein: CSARDFRNTEAFF
clone size: .; J gene: TRBJ2-1; D gene: TRBD2; V gene: TRBV3-1; CDR3 DNA: TGTGCCAGCAGCCGAGGGACTACAGCGACCCCCTCCTACAATGAGCAGTTCTTC; CDR3 protein: CASSRGTTATPSYNEQFF
clone size: .; J gene: TRBJ1-1; D gene: .; V gene: TRBV5-1; CDR3 DNA: TGCGCCAGCAGCTTGCGGGGTGGAGGGATGGACACTGAAGCTTTCTTT; CDR3 protein: CASSLRGGGMDTEAFF
clone size: many; J gene: TRBJ2-5; D gene: .; V gene: TRBV20-1; CDR3 DNA: TGCAGTGCTAGAGGCCCCTCCGGGGGCGAGACCCAGTACTTC; CDR3 protein: CSARGPSGGETQYF
clone size: .; J gene: TRBJ2-2; D gene: .; V gene: TRBV11-3; CDR3 DNA: TGTGCCAGCAGCCCTAGTTCCGGAAGAACCGGGGAGCTGTTTTTT; CDR3 protein: CASSPSSGRTGELFF
clone size: .; J gene: TRBJ2-1; D gene: .; V gene: TRBV20-1; CDR3 DNA: TGCAGTGCTATAATCTCTGGATCCCTACCCAATGAGCAGTTCTTC; CDR3 protein: CSAIISGSLPNEQFF
clone size: few; J gene: TRBJ2-1; D gene: TRBD2; V gene: TRBV7-3; CDR3 DNA: TGTGCCAGCAGCTTAGTAGTTAAGGCTAGCGGGAGGGATGAGCAGTTCTTC; CDR3 protein: CASSLVVKASGRDEQFF
clone size: .; J gene: TRBJ1-2; D gene: .; V gene: TRBV4-1; CDR3 DNA: TGCGCCAGCAGCCCAGGGTTCCCGAACTATGGCTACACCTTC; CDR3 protein: CASSPGFPNYGYTF
clone size: few; J gene: TRBJ2-7; D gene: .; V gene: TRBV7-6; CDR3 DNA: TGTGCCAGCAGCCGCCAGGAGGCAGGAGGCTCCTACGAGCAGTACTTC; CDR3 protein: CASSRQEAGGSYEQYF
clone size: many; J gene: TRBJ2-3; D gene: .; V gene: TRBV5-1; CDR3 DNA: TGCGCCAGCAGCTTGTCGGCTAGCGTAGGGGTAGATACGCAGTATTTT; CDR3 protein: CASSLSASVGVDTQYF
clone size: many; J gene: TRBJ2-2; D gene: TRBD1; V gene: TRBV15; CDR3 DNA: TGTGCCACCAGCACGGGACAGGGGCACGGGGAGCTGTTTTTT; CDR3 protein: CATSTGQGHGELFF
clone size: many; J gene: TRBJ2-2; D gene: TRBD2; V gene: TRBV12-3/TRBV12-4; CDR3 DNA: TGTGCCAGCAGTTTTTACTCTCCATTTCGACTAGCGGAGAACACCGGGGAGCTGTTTTTT; CDR3 protein: CASSFYSPFRLAENTGELFF
clone size: .; J gene: TRBJ2-7; D gene: .; V gene: TRBV5-1; CDR3 DNA: TGCGCCAGCAGCTTGGCCCCTCGCTCCCCTCCGTACGAGCAGTACTTC; CDR3 protein: CASSLAPRSPPYEQYF
clone size: few; J gene: TRBJ2-3; D gene: TRBD2; V gene: TRBV5-1; CDR3 DNA: TGCGCCAGCAGCCCTCGCGGTGGGGGGGTATTCGGACCAGATACGCAGTATTTT; CDR3 protein: CASSPRGGGVFGPDTQYF
clone size: many; J gene: TRBJ2-3; D gene: .; V gene: TRBV15; CDR3 DNA: TGTGCCACCAGCAGAGATCAAGACCGCGGAGATACGCAGTATTTT; CDR3 protein: CATSRDQDRGDTQYF
clone size: .; J gene: TRBJ1-5; D gene: TRBD1; V gene: TRBV7-8; CDR3 DNA: TGTGCCAGCAGCATCTTGGACAGGGCGGATCAGCCCCAGCATTTT; CDR3 protein: CASSILDRADQPQHF
clone size: .; J gene: TRBJ2-1; D gene: .; V gene: TRBV29-1; CDR3 DNA: TGCAGCGTTTTGGATTCCGGTATCGATGAGCAGTTCTTC; CDR3 protein: CSVLDSGIDEQFF
clone size: many; J gene: TRBJ1-2; D gene: .; V gene: TRBV2; CDR3 DNA: TGTGCCAGCAGACAGGCCGGCTATGGCTACACCTTC; CDR3 protein: CASRQAGYGYTF
clone size: few; J gene: TRBJ2-3; D gene: .; V gene: TRBV5-1; CDR3 DNA: TGCGCCAGCAGCTCCGAATCTACCACAGATACGCAGTATTTT; CDR3 protein: CASSSESTTDTQYF
clone size: few; J gene: TRBJ1-1; D gene: TRBD1; V gene: TRBV20-1; CDR3 DNA: TGCAGTGCTAGGCGGCCAGGGGGCACTGAAGCTTTCTTT; CDR3 protein: CSARRPGGTEAFF
clone size: .; J gene: TRBJ2-3; D gene: .; V gene: TRBV5-4; CDR3 DNA: TGTGCCAGCAGCTTGGGGCTAGACCCGGGCACAGATACGCAGTATTTT; CDR3 protein: CASSLGLDPGTDTQYF
clone size: .; J gene: TRBJ2-1; D gene: .; V gene: TRBV7-9; CDR3 DNA: TGTGCCAGCAGCTTGTCTAGCCCAGGCAATGAGCAGTTCTTC; CDR3 protein: CASSLSSPGNEQFF